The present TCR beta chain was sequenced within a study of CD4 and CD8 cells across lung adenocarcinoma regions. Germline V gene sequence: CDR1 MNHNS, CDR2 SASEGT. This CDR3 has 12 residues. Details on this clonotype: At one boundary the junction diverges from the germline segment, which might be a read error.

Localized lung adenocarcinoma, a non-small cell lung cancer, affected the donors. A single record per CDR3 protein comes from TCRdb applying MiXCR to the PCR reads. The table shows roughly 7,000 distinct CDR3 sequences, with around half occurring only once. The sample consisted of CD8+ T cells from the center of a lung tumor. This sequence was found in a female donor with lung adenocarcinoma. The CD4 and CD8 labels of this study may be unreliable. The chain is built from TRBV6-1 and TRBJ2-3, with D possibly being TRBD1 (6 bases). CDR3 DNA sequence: TGTGCCAGCAGTCGAATCTGGGACACGCAGTATTTC. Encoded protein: CASSRIWDTQYF.